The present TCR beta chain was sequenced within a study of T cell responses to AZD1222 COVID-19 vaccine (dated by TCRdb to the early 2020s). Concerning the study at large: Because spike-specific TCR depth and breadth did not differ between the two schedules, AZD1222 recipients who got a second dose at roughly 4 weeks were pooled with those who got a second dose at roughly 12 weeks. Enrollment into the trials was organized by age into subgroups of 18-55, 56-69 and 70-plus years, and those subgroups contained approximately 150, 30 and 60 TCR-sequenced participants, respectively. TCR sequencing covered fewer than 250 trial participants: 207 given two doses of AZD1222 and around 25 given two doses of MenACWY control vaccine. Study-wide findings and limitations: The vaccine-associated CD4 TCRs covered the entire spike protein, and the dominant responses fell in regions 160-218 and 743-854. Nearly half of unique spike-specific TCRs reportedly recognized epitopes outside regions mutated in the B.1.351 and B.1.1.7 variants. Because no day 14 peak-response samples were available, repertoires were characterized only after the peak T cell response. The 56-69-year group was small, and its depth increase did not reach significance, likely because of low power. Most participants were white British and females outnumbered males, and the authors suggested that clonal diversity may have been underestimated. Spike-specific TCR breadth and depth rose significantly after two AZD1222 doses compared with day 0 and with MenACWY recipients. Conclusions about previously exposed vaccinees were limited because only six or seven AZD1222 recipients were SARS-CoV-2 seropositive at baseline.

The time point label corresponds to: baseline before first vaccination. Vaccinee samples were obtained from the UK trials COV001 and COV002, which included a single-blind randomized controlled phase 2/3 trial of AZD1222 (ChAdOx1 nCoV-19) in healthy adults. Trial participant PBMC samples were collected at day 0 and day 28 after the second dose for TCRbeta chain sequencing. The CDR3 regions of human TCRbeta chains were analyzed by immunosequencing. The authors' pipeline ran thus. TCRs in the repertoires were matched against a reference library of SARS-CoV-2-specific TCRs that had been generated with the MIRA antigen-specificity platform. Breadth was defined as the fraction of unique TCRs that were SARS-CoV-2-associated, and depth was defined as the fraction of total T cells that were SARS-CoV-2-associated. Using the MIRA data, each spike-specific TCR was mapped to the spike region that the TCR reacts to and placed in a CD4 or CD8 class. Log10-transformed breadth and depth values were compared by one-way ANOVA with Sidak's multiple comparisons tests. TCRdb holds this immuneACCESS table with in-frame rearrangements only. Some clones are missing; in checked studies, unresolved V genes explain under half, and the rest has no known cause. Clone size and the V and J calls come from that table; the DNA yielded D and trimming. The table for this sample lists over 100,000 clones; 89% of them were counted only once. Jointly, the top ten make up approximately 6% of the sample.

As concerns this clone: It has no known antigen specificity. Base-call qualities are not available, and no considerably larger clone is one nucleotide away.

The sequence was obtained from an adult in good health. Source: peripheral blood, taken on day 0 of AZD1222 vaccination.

The sequenced DNA: TGTGCCAGCAGCTTAGGGCAGCCTGGAAACACCATATATTTT. Translated, this gives CASSLGQPGNTIYF. This sequence uses TRBV11-3 and TRBJ1-3, with the D gene too uncertain to name. The germline ends are 6 bases apart after V is trimmed by 1 base and J by 2 bases. From its cysteine to its phenylalanine, the CDR3 spans 14 amino acids. The sequence is cut down to CDR3 DNA, 42 bases in frame from base 1. CDR1 and CDR2, looked up from the germline V gene, are SGHNT and YENEEA.